Presented here are 10 T cell receptor beta chains from one specimen sequenced in a study of shared clonotypes between healthy human individuals (dated by TCRdb to 2018 to 2020). Libraries were made using the immunoSEQ multiplex PCR assay. Entries here come from immuneACCESS through TCRdb and include only in-frame sequences with V and J called. Some clones fail to appear in such tables; in the studies checked, an unresolved V gene covers under half of the shortfall, and the cause of the remainder is unknown. For this sample there are about 1.1 million clones; roughly 74% appear just once. Roughly 0.62% of the sample lies in the top ten. Sequencing was done on a sample of memory CD4+ T cells from PBMCs. The sample's cell subset or site label is to be understood as: CD45RA-negative fraction. These receptors originate from a man younger than 35 in good health. Some clones in this sample may be carry-over from other donors' samples.

CDR3 nucleotides: TGCGCCAGCAAAAGAAGCGGTGGCACAGATACGCAGTATTTT. Protein sequence: CASKRSGGTDTQYF. This sequence joins TRBV5-1 and TRBJ2-3, with D perhaps matching TRBD2 (5 bases). This CDR3 comprises 14 residues. V was pared by 6 bases and J by 1 base, with 12 bases between. Germline V CDR1 and CDR2: SGHRS, YFSETQ.

V is TRBV4-2 and J is TRBJ2-7, with D unclear. The CDR3 consists of 14 residues. The ends were cut back, 0 bases at V and 1 base at J, with 7 bases in the middle. Germline loops: CDR1 LGHNA, CDR2 YNFKEQ. Written as DNA, the CDR3 is TGTGCCAGCAGCCAAGAGCCTACGTCCTACGAGCAGTACTTC. Its protein product is CASSQEPTSYEQYF.

The genes are TRBV2 and TRBJ2-1; D remains ambiguous. CDR3 length: 10 amino acids. The ends were cut back, 8 bases at V and 4 bases at J, with 3 bases in the middle. Germline assignment: CDR1 SNHLY and CDR2 FYNNEI. CDR3 protein: CASGYNEQFF. The CDR3 DNA is TGTGCCAGCGGGTACAATGAGCAGTTCTTC.

This clone has only a few counts. The chain uses TRBV28 and TRBJ2-5, with D possibly being TRBD1 (8 bases). The CDR3 has 14 amino acids. Between the trimmed V and J ends, which lost 8 bases and 5 bases, there was a span of 18 bases. The germline V gene has CDR1 MDHEN and CDR2 SYDVKM. The CDR3 here is CASGYRGGSETQYF. For the CDR3, the DNA is TGTGCCAGCGGATACAGGGGGGGCAGTGAGACCCAGTACTTC. Filled out from reference TRBV28 and TRBJ2-5, the complete variable domain reads DVKVTQSSRYLVKRTGEKVFLECVQDMDHENMFWYRQDPGLGLRLIYFSYDVKMKEKGDIPEGYSVSREKKERFSLILESASTNQTSMYLCASGYRGGSETQYFGPGTRLLVL.

In regard to this clone: The same CDR3 arises from other DNA sequences in this sample as well. This sequence joins TRBV18 and TRBJ2-3, with TRBD1 matching 9 bases. Trimming cost V 3 bases and J 3 bases; bases outside gene matches: 1. Germline V gene data show CDR1 as KGHSH and CDR2 as LQKENI. There are 14 residues in the CDR3. Here the CDR3 reads CASSPGQGTDTQYF. The CDR3 region has the DNA TGTGCCAGCTCACCGGGACAGGGAACAGATACGCAGTATTTT.

The J gene is TRBJ1-2, the V gene TRBV4-3; D is ambiguous. The CDR3 is made up of 13 amino acids. The V end lost 3 bases, the J end lost 8 bases, and 13 bases lay between the germline ends. Germline V gene lookup returns CDR1 LGHNA and CDR2 YSLEER. DNA for the CDR3: TGCGCCAGCAGCCATGACCCGGGCGACGGCTACACCTTC. Residues: CASSHDPGDGYTF.

J is TRBJ2-7 and V is TRBV7-9; 7 positions agree with TRBD1. V shed 5 bases and J 9 bases; nucleotides not matched to a gene: 13. CDR3 size: 14 residues. CDR1 is SEHNR and CDR2 is FQNEAQ in the germline V gene (reference sequence). CDR3 amino acids: CASSIGQVALGQYF. The CDR3 bases are TGTGCCAGCAGCATTGGACAGGTAGCCCTCGGGCAGTACTTC.

V gene TRBV4-1 combines with J gene TRBJ1-4, with D possibly matching TRBD1 (6 bases). There are 15 residues in the CDR3. V lost 0 bases and J lost 9, with 14 bases in between. Germline CDR1 and CDR2: MGHRA and YSYEKL. The CDR3 DNA is TGCGCCAGCAGCCAAGATCCACAGGGATGGCAAAAACTGTTTTTT. Its protein product is CASSQDPQGWQKLFF.

This chain links TRBV18 with TRBJ1-1; no clear D gene. The germline CDR1 and CDR2 sequences are KGHSH and LQKENI. V was cut by 6 bases and J by 8 bases, with 16 bases left in between. This CDR3 contains 13 residues. The CDR3 spells CASSPASSTEAFF. CDR3 bases: TGTGCCAGCTCCCCGGCCAGTTCCACCGAAGCTTTCTTT.

This clone was picked up a small number of times. This chain uses TRBV28 with TRBJ2-5, with 10 bases aligning to TRBD1. The trim removed 2 bases at V and 5 bases at J, leaving 8 bases unmatched. In germline, CDR1 is MDHEN, CDR2 SYDVKM. This CDR3 comprises 16 residues. CDR3 in DNA: TGTGCCAGCAGTTTAACTGGGACAGGGGTCGTTGAGACCCAGTACTTC. Translating it yields CASSLTGTGVVETQYF.